This TCR beta chain was recovered during a study of blood T cell repertoires in COVID-19. As for the study in general: Italy, Spain and the United States were the sources of the convalescent and acute COVID-19 samples. T cells, B-cell-depleted T cells, or PBMCs supplied cDNA or gDNA.

Source study methods: The authors estimated nucleated cell counts from reference gene primer amplification. Using immunoSEQ multiplex PCR, the repertoire was profiled, and TCRdb retains in-frame clones only, with some absent. The V and J calls and clone size come from that table; D and trimming were worked out from the DNA. The table lists some 270,000 clones, about 89% of them singletons. The sequence was obtained from a man aged 35 to 55 with active or convalescent COVID-19. The sequenced material came from peripheral blood.

The CDR3 is CASSFSRTGESYTF. Written as DNA, the CDR3 is TGTGCCAGCAGCTTCTCCCGGACAGGGGAAAGCTACACCTTC. This sequence joins TRBV5-4 and TRBJ1-2; 9 nucleotides agree with TRBD1. CDR1 is SGHNT, CDR2 YYREEE, per germline (reference sequence). J gave up 9 bases and V 2 bases, and 8 bases lay outside the gene matches. This CDR3 is 14 amino acids long.